Sequencing of this TCR beta chain was carried out in a study of immune cell composition in non-small cell lung cancer. The protocol was immunoSEQ multiplex PCR, while the TCRdb copy is restricted to in-frame clones and leaves out a portion. The sample includes some 7,000 clones, 75% to 80% of them seen just once. Normal lung was taken at the farthest possible site, at least 3 cm from tumour. A note on this clone: The antigen is not known.

Germline CDR1 is SGHTA and CDR2 is FQGTGA. The CDR3 is 16 residues long. V was clipped by 4 bases and J by 1 base, with 17 bases between them. Study findings and constraints: No significant correlation existed between pack-years smoked and tumour clonality. Dominant in vivo tumour-associated clones were not shown to share tumour-reactive sequences. Tumour-associated clones >0.5% occurred in roughly 35% of adenocarcinomas, less than 80% of squamous.

The rearrangement links TRBV7-3 to TRBJ2-7; tentative D call: TRBD2 (6 bases). The source is a human donor with non-small cell lung cancer. Sequenced sample: non-adjacent lung tissue. This CDR3 reads CASSSLRASDSYEQYF. The CDR3 DNA follows: TGTGCCAGCAGCTCCCTCCGGGCTAGCGATTCCTACGAGCAGTACTTC.